This note documents a single T cell receptor beta chain sequence. A deep-level run was used for the assay. Repertoires were generated with immunoSEQ multiplex PCR, while TCRdb's copy carries only in-frame clones and drops some. The sample has 2.3 million or so clones; 85% to 95% are singletons. Per germline, CDR1 MGHRA and CDR2 YSYEKL. The CDR3 consists of 16 residues. The V end was cut by 0 bases, the J end by 5 bases, with 16 bases between. These data originate in a study of shared clonotypes between healthy human individuals. The sequence came from a man aged 18 to 30 in good health. Some clones in this sample may be carry-over from other donors' samples. Sequencing was performed on naive CD4+ T cells from PBMCs. Sample subset: CD45RA+ positively selected. The chain carries TRBV4-1 and TRBJ2-5, with D possibly TRBD2 on 5 matching bases. The CDR3 coding sequence is TGCGCCAGCAGCCAAGATCGTACCCGAAGAGGGGAGACCCAGTACTTC. Amino acids: CASSQDRTRRGETQYF.